This T cell receptor (beta chain) derives from a study of cytomegalovirus exposure and HLA in healthy donors. The V gene end was trimmed by 4 bases and the J gene end by 7 bases; junction bases not matched to a gene: 8. CDR1 and CDR2 from the germline V gene are LGHNA and YNFKEQ. This CDR3 has 15 residues. The PCR made use of 60 Vbeta and 13 Jbeta primers. Sequencing was performed with immunoSEQ multiplex PCR; in TCRdb, only in-frame clones are kept and a portion is missing. The sample gives 120,000 to 150,000 clones, approximately 71% of which show up once; under 5.5% is in the top ten. The chain employs TRBV4-2 and TRBJ2-1, with 9 bases fitting TRBD1. Material: PBMCs. This sequence originates from a woman aged 45 to 65 in good health and CMV-seronegative. CDR3 amino acids: CASSLLGQGSNEQFF. The CDR3 nucleotides are TGTGCCAGCAGCCTCCTTGGACAGGGGTCGAATGAGCAGTTCTTC.